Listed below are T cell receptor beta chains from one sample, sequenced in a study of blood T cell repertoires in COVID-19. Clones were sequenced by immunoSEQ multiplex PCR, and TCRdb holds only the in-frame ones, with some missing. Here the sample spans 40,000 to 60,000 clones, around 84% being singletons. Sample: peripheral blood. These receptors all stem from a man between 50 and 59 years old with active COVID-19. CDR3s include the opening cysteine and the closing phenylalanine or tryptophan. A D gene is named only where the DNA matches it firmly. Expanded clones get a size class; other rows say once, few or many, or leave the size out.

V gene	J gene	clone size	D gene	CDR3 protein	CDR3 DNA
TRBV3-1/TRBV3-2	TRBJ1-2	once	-	CASSHFFAPKGYGYTF	TGTGCCAGCAGCCATTTTTTTGCACCGAAGGGGTATGGCTACACCTTC
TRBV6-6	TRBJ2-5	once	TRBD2	CASSSLTSGGETQYF	TGTGCCAGCAGTTCCTTGACTAGCGGGGGAGAGACCCAGTACTTC
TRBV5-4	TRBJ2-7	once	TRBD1	CASSYGTGDYEQYF	TGTGCCAGCAGTTACGGGACAGGGGACTACGAGCAGTACTTC
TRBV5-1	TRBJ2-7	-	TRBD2	CASSLDSGGGTYEQYF	TGCGCCAGCAGCTTGGACAGCGGGGGGGGTACCTACGAGCAGTACTTC
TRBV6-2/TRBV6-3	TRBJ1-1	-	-	CASSYSYRGTKAFF	TGTGCCAGCAGTTACTCTTATAGGGGAACCAAAGCTTTCTTT
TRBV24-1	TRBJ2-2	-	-	CATSDPGQRGSGELFF	TGTGCCACCAGTGATCCAGGGCAACGGGGGTCCGGGGAGCTGTTTTTT
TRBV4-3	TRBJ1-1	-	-	CASSQLSGSLNTEAFF	TGCGCCAGCAGCCAACTAAGCGGTAGCTTGAACACTGAAGCTTTCTTT
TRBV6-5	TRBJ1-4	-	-	CASSYSIATNEKLFF	TGTGCCAGCAGTTACTCGATAGCAACTAATGAAAAACTGTTTTTT
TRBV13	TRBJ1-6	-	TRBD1	CASSLAGGQGNSPLHF	TGTGCCAGCAGCTTAGCCGGGGGACAGGGAAATTCACCCCTCCACTTT
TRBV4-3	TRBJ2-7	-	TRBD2	CASSTGTSGTYEQYF	TGCGCCAGCAGCACTGGGACTAGCGGTACCTACGAGCAGTACTTC
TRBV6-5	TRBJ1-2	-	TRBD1	CASSFTDDREDGYTF	TGTGCCAGCAGTTTCACCGATGACAGGGAGGATGGCTACACCTTC
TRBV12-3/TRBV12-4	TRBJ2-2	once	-	CASSLADTGELFF	TGTGCCAGCAGTTTGGCAGACACCGGGGAGCTGTTTTTT
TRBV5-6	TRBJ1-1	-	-	CAGSLYTEAFF	TGTGCCGGCAGCCTGTACACTGAAGCTTTCTTT
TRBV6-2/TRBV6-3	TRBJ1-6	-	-	CASSYGGRPLHF	TGTGCCAGCAGTTACGGCGGGAGACCCCTCCACTTT
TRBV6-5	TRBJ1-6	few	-	CASSPREGNSPLHF	TGTGCCAGCAGTCCCAGGGAAGGGAATTCACCCCTCCACTTT
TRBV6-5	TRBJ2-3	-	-	CASRTTDTDTQYF	TGTGCCAGCAGGACTACGGACACAGATACGCAGTATTTT
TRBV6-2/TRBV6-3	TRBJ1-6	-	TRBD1	CASSTTGQGNSPLHF	TGTGCCAGCAGTACCACGGGACAGGGGAATTCACCCCTCCACTTT
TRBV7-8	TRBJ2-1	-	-	CASSPAAGLMNEQFF	TGTGCCAGCAGCCCGGCGGCTGGCTTAATGAATGAGCAGTTCTTC
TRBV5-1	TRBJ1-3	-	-	CASSLRGISGNTIYF	TGCGCCAGCAGCTTGCGCGGAATCTCTGGAAACACCATATATTTT
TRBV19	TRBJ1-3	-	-	CASSIPLPGTIYF	TGTGCCAGTAGTATCCCGCTCCCGGGCACCATATATTTT